The 19 T cell receptor beta chains below all came from one sample that was sequenced in a study of cytomegalovirus exposure and HLA in healthy donors. The protocol was immunoSEQ multiplex PCR, while the TCRdb copy is restricted to in-frame clones and leaves out a portion. The sample lists 71,000 or so clones, approximately 94% occurring once. Material for sequencing was PBMCs. These receptors all come from a woman between 18 and 30 years old in good health and CMV-seronegative.

This chain joins TRBV13 and TRBJ2-2, with a weak D call TRBD2 (5 bases). Germline V gene lookup returns CDR1 PRHDT and CDR2 FYEKMQ (reference sequence). The CDR3 has 15 residues. The V and J ends lost 4 bases and 1 base respectively, with 10 bases between them. In DNA form, the CDR3 reads TGTGCCAGCAGCTCCCGACGGGAGAACACCGGGGAGCTGTTTTTT. Its protein is CASSSRRENTGELFF.

V and J are TRBV6-6 and TRBJ2-1, with 8 bases identical to TRBD2. CDR1 is MNHNY and CDR2 is SVGAGI in the germline V gene (reference sequence). The V segment lost 2 bases and the J segment 5 bases; nucleotides outside the gene matches: 5. CDR3 length equals 15 residues. The CDR3 spells CASSYLGRANNEQFF. The CDR3 DNA sequence: TGTGCCAGCAGTTACCTCGGGAGGGCTAACAATGAGCAGTTCTTC.

V and J are TRBV27 and TRBJ2-2, with 8 bases matching TRBD2. This CDR3 spans 15 amino acids. Per germline, CDR1 MNHEY and CDR2 SMNVEV (reference sequence). Germline trimming cut 6 bases from V and 7 bases from J; bases unmatched to any gene: 10. Here the CDR3 reads CASSPTTGGIGELFF. DNA for the CDR3: TGTGCCAGCAGCCCCACAACGGGAGGGATCGGGGAGCTGTTTTTT.

V and J are TRBV7-9 and TRBJ1-5; maybe TRBD1 (5 bases). The CDR3 is 16 amino acids. The germline V gene encodes CDR1 SEHNR and CDR2 FQNEAQ (reference sequence). V dropped 5 bases and J dropped 1 base, with 15 bases sitting between them. CDR3 residues: CASSPGGPLSNQPQHF. The DNA of the CDR3 is TGTGCCAGCAGCCCGGGGGGTCCGCTGAGCAATCAGCCCCAGCATTTT.

In this sample, this clone turned up once. The gene calls are TRBV28 and TRBJ1-5; D ambiguous. Germline CDR1 reads MDHEN; CDR2 reads SYDVKM. V was shortened by 5 bases and J by 0 bases, with 14 bases between the two germline ends. The CDR3 runs to 16 residues. CDR3 region: CASSPEPGFSNQPQHF. CDR3 sequence (DNA): TGTGCCAGCAGTCCAGAGCCGGGATTTAGCAATCAGCCCCAGCATTTT.

The V and J genes are TRBV13 and TRBJ2-5; 10 bases align to TRBD2. From germline, CDR1 is PRHDT and CDR2 FYEKMQ (reference sequence). V shed 0 bases and J 7 bases; nucleotides not matched to a gene: 23. There are 21 residues in the CDR3. In DNA, the CDR3 is TGTGCCAGCAGCTTAGGCCTGGGGAGTAGCGGGGGGACCGACCATACCCGGACCCAGTACTTC. Encoded protein: CASSLGLGSSGGTDHTRTQYF.

The chain couples TRBV5-5 to TRBJ1-4, with a tentative D call TRBD1 (5 bases). The CDR3 spans 17 residues. Germline loops: CDR1 SGHKS, CDR2 YYEKEE (reference sequence). The V end lost 4 bases, the J end lost 0 bases, and 16 bases lay between the germline ends. The DNA of the CDR3 is TGTGCCAGCAGCGCAGGGACTCCCGCCCCAACTAATGAAAAACTGTTTTTT. Amino acid sequence: CASSAGTPAPTNEKLFF.

Here the CDR3 reads CAINMGQDNTEAFF. The CDR3 nucleotides are TGTGCCATCAATATGGGACAGGATAACACTGAAGCTTTCTTT. The V gene is TRBV10-3, the J gene TRBJ1-1; 8 bases match TRBD1. Unmatched junction bases numbered 6, after V lost 7 bases and J lost 2 bases. In germline, CDR1 is ENHRY, CDR2 SYGVKD. The CDR3 covers 14 residues.

This chain joins TRBV12-5 and TRBJ1-5; D uncertain. This CDR3 is built from 13 residues. V was pared by 4 bases and J by 3 bases, with 7 bases between. Germline lookup yields CDR1 LGHNT and CDR2 FRNRAP. In DNA, the CDR3 is TGTGCTAGTGGTTCAAACTTCAATCAGCCCCAGCATTTT. This encodes CASGSNFNQPQHF.

The chain is built from TRBV21-1 and TRBJ2-7; TRBD2, as called in the table, went unchecked against the DNA. TRBV21-1 is a known pseudogene. This CDR3 comprises 17 residues. As DNA, the CDR3 is TGTGCCAGCAGGCCTAACCCCGTCCTGCCTGCTTCCTACGAGCAGTACTTC. It translates to CASRPNPVLPASYEQYF.

In its sample, this clone was seen once. The gene calls are TRBV11-2 and TRBJ2-2; 10 nucleotides align to TRBD1. Germline V gene data show CDR1 as SGHAT and CDR2 as FQNNGV. The CDR3 is made up of 15 amino acids. Trimming took 6 bases from V and 7 from J; bases not matched to a gene: 8. CDR3 bases: TGTGCCAGCAGTTTCCGGGACAGGGGTAGCGGGGAGCTGTTTTTT. Its protein product is CASSFRDRGSGELFF.

A word on this clone: Other DNA sequences in the sample encode the same CDR3. This chain connects TRBV7-6 to TRBJ2-3, with 7 nucleotides matching TRBD1. Trimming at V came to 9 bases and at J to 2 bases, leaving 17 bases not matched to a gene. Looked up from germline, CDR1 is SGHVS and CDR2 is FNYEAQ. The CDR3 covers 17 residues. CDR3 in DNA: TGTGCCAGTAGCCAGGGGGTGGCAGTAGGATCCACAGATACGCAGTATTTT. Protein: CASSQGVAVGSTDTQYF. The full variable domain, its missing parts supplied by reference TRBV7-6 and TRBJ2-3, is GAGVSQSPRYKVTKRGQDVALRCDPISGHVSLYWYRQALGQGPEFLTYFNYEAQQDKSGLPNDRFSAERPEGSISTLTIQRTEQRDSAMYRCASSQGVAVGSTDTQYFGPGTRLTVL.

V usage is TRBV10-3 and J usage is TRBJ2-2, with 10 bases aligning to TRBD1. This CDR3 comprises 16 residues. V lost 5 bases and J lost 5; bases outside the gene matches: 8. Germline V gene sequence: CDR1 ENHRY, CDR2 SYGVKD. This chain's CDR3 is CAISKRDRGFTGELFF. CDR3 coding DNA: TGTGCCATCAGTAAGCGGGACAGGGGATTTACCGGGGAGCTGTTTTTT.

The V call is TRBV28, the J call TRBJ2-7; D might be TRBD1 (5 bases). V lost 5 bases and J 3 bases, leaving 11 bases between the germline ends. Germline CDR1 MDHEN, CDR2 SYDVKM. CDR3 length equals 13 residues. The CDR3 loop is CASSTIDSYEQYF. As DNA, the CDR3 is TGTGCCAGCAGTACGATCGACAGCTACGAGCAGTACTTC.

J is TRBJ2-3 and V is TRBV7-2, with 9 bases lining up with TRBD2. Germline values: CDR1 SGHTA, CDR2 FQGNSA. Trimming took 1 base from V and 5 from J; bases not matched to a gene: 10. The CDR3 spans 17 residues. CDR3 loop: CASSLDQAGGPRDTQYF. Written as DNA, the CDR3 is TGTGCCAGCAGCTTAGATCAGGCGGGGGGGCCGAGAGATACGCAGTATTTT.

V is TRBV5-1 and J is TRBJ2-7; TRBD1 is a possible D gene (6 bases). The germline V gene encodes CDR1 SGHRS and CDR2 YFSETQ. CDR3 length: 13 residues. Deletions cut 2 bases from V and 2 bases from J, with 8 bases between. For the CDR3, the DNA is TGCGCCAGCAGCTTCGGACAGACCTACGAGCAGTACTTC. It codes for CASSFGQTYEQYF.

The chain couples TRBV7-3 to TRBJ2-1; D is undetermined. Germline CDR1 reads SGHTA; CDR2 reads FQGTGA. This CDR3 comprises 12 residues. Between the trimmed V and J ends, which lost 4 bases and 9 bases, there was a span of 10 bases. In DNA, the CDR3 is TGTGCCAGCAGCTCCCCCGGCGGTGAGCAGTTCTTC. Amino acid sequence: CASSSPGGEQFF.

The gene calls are TRBV19 and TRBJ2-1; 11 bases fit TRBD2. The trim removed 6 bases at V and 7 bases at J, leaving 8 bases unmatched. This CDR3 contains 15 residues. Germline assignment: CDR1 LNHDA and CDR2 SQIVND (reference sequence). The CDR3 reads CASSVNSGRENEQFF. The CDR3 DNA sequence: TGTGCCAGTAGCGTTAATAGCGGGAGGGAGAATGAGCAGTTCTTC.

This chain uses TRBV29-1 with TRBJ2-1; 7 nucleotides agree with TRBD1. The ends lost 0 bases at V and 1 base at J; junction bases unmatched: 6. CDR3 length equals 16 residues. Germline V gene sequence: CDR1 SQVTM, CDR2 ANQGSEA. CDR3 coding DNA: TGCAGCGTTGAAGATCCGGACAGGAGTTCCTACAATGAGCAGTTCTTC. Protein sequence: CSVEDPDRSSYNEQFF.